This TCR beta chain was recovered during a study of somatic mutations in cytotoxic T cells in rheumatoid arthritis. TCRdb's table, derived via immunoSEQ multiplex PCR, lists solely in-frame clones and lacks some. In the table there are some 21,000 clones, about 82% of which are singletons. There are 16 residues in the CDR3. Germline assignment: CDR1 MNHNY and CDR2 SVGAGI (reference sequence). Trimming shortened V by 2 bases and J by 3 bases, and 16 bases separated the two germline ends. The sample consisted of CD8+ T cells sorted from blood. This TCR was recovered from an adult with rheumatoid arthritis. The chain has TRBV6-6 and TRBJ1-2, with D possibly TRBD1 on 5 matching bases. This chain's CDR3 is CASSYGDLSQHYGYTF. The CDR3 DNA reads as TGTGCCAGCAGTTACGGGGACCTTTCCCAACACTATGGCTACACCTTC.